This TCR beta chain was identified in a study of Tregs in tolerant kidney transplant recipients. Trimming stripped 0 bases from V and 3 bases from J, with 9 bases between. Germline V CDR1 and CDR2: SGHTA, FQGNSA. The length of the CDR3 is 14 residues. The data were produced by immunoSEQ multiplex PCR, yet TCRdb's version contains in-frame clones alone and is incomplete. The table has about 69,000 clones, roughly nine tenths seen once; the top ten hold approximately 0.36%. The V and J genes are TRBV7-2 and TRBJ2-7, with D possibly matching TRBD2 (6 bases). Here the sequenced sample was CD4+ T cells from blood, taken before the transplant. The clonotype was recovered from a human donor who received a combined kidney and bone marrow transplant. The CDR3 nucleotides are TGTGCCAGCAGCTTAGCGGTCGGGAGCTACGAGCAGTACTTC. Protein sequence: CASSLAVGSYEQYF.